The rows below give T cell receptor beta chains drawn from one sample of a study of EBV T-cell therapy then PD-1 blockade in nasopharyngeal carcinoma. Only in-frame clones appear in the TCRdb table, and some are missing; sequencing was by immunoSEQ multiplex PCR. The sample lists 24,000 or so clones; over 75% were seen once. These receptors lack a known antigen. The sample consisted of CD8+ T cells from blood, taken at approximately day 60 from a patient whose treatment included autologous EBV-specific T cells and nivolumab. Receptors originate from a man between 40 and 49 years old with nasopharyngeal carcinoma. CDR3s include the opening cysteine and the closing phenylalanine or tryptophan. D genes are given only for firm matches. Part of the rows lack a size; the others show once, few, many or a class for expanded clones.

CDR3nt	CDR3aa	j_gene	v_gene	abundance	d_gene
TGTGCCAGCAGGGAAGGGACAGGGTACACCGGGGAGCTGTTTTTT	CASREGTGYTGELFF	TRBJ2-2	TRBV28	NA	TRBD1
TGTGCCAGCAGCTTAGGAGGTGCTTCCCACTATGGCTACACCTTC	CASSLGGASHYGYTF	TRBJ1-2	TRBV7-9	once	NA
TGCAGCGTTATGACAGGGTTGAGTCTTGATCAGCCCCAGCATTTT	CSVMTGLSLDQPQHF	TRBJ1-5	TRBV29-1	NA	TRBD1
TGTGCCATCAGTATCGACACGGAGGAAAAACTGTTTTTT	CAISIDTEEKLFF	TRBJ1-4	TRBV10-3	once	NA
TGTGCCAGCAGGGAGGGGGGGAAGACCTACAATGAGCAGTTCTTC	CASREGGKTYNEQFF	TRBJ2-1	TRBV7-6	NA	NA
TGTGCCAGCAGCTCCTCGGTTCTTGGAGATACGCAGTATTTT	CASSSSVLGDTQYF	TRBJ2-3	TRBV7-3	NA	NA
TGTGCCAGCAGTGAGGCAGGGGGCCTTAATGAAAAACTGTTTTTT	CASSEAGGLNEKLFF	TRBJ1-4	TRBV2	NA	TRBD1
TGCGCCAGCAGCCAAGCTGGGGATGAAAAACTGTTTTTT	CASSQAGDEKLFF	TRBJ1-4	TRBV4-3	NA	NA
TGTGCCAGCAAGACGGACAGCCCCCCCCAGTACTTC	CASKTDSPPQYF	TRBJ2-5	TRBV28	NA	NA
TGTGCCAGCAGCTTAAACCGGGGGAGCACTGAAGCTTTCTTT	CASSLNRGSTEAFF	TRBJ1-1	TRBV7-8	NA	NA
TGTGCCAGCAATCACGGGGCGGGGGGCGACACCGGGGAGCTGTTTTTT	CASNHGAGGDTGELFF	TRBJ2-2	TRBV27	NA	TRBD2